Reported below is one TCR beta chain. Its antigen is not known. 5'RACE template switching with UMIs produced the TCR beta cDNA. TCRdb re-called the 5' RACE reads, yielding one record per CDR3 amino acid sequence without DNA. The table lists about 160,000 distinct CDR3 sequences, with 15% to 20% in the top ten. The sample is drawn from a study of T cells expressing NK-cell markers. Study-wide points: The same clonotypes also predominated in the CD3+CD56-NKG2C+ fraction of several donors. NKG2C+ dominant clonotypes from over 5 donors made up about 1.0-8% of CD8+ T cells. Nothing established the HCMV specificity of expanded NKG2C+ T cell clones.

Germline CDR1 reads SGHRS; CDR2 reads YFSETQ. This CDR3 is built from 16 residues. The chain has TRBV5-1 and TRBJ2-2; TCRdb gives TRBD1 as the D gene, but with no DNA this cannot be confirmed. The TCR originated in a woman aged 18-70 years in good health. Input material: blood T cells: a sorted CD56 or NKG2C T cell subset, CD4+ or CD8+ T cells, or bulk PBMC T cells (not recorded which). The CDR3 protein is CASSLERTANTGELFF.